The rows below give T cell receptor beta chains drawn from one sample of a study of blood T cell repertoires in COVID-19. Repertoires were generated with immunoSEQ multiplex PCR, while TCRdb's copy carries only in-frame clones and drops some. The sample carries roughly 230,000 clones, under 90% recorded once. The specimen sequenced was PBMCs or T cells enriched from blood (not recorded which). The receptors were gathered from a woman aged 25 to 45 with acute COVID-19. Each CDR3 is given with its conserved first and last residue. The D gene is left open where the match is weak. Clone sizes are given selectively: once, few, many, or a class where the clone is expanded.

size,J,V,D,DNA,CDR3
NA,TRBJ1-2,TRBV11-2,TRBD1,TGTGCCAGCAGCTTAGGACGACAGGGAGATGATTATGGCTACACCTTC,CASSLGRQGDDYGYTF
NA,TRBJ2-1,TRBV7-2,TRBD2,TGTGCCAGCAGCTTAGGGGGGAGGGGACTAGCGGGCCCGAATGAGCAGTTCTTC,CASSLGGRGLAGPNEQFF
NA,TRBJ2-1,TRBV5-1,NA,TGCGCCAGCAGCATAATTTCAGGTCCCAATGAGCAGTTCTTC,CASSIISGPNEQFF
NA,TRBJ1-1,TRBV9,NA,TGTGCCAGCAGCCCTGAGGAGAGGGGGTGGGACACTGAAGCTTTCTTT,CASSPEERGWDTEAFF
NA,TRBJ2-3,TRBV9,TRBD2,TGTGCCAGCAGCGAGGTTAGGGCGGGGGGTGCAGATACGCAGTATTTT,CASSEVRAGGADTQYF
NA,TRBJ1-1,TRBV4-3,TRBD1,TGCGCCAGCAGCAAACAGGGGCACTACACTGAAGCTTTCTTT,CASSKQGHYTEAFF
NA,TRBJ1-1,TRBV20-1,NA,TGCAGTGCTAGTCCTGTAGGGGGGGGAATAATGAACACTGAAGCTTTCTTT,CSASPVGGGIMNTEAFF
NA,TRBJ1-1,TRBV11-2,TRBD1,TGTGCCAGCAGCTGGACAGGGTATGAAGCTTTCTTT,CASSWTGYEAFF
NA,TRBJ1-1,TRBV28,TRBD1,TGTGCCAGCAGGAGGACAGGGCGGGCGGACACTGAAGCTTTCTTT,CASRRTGRADTEAFF
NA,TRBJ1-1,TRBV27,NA,TGTGCCAGCAGGTGGAGGGAAGGGGTTAAAGCTTTCTTT,CASRWREGVKAFF
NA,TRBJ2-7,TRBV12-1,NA,NA,CASSWGKGAGTYEQYF
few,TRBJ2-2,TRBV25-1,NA,TGTGCCAGCAGTGACCCGGACATTTCCCTCACCGGGGAGCTGTTTTTT,CASSDPDISLTGELFF
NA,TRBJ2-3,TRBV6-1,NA,TGTGCCAGCAGTGTAACAGTATCGGGACTCACGACTGTTACGCAGTATTTT,CASSVTVSGLTTVTQYF
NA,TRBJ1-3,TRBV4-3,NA,TGCGCCAGCAGCCAAGATTCCAGCTCTGGAAACACCATATATTTT,CASSQDSSSGNTIYF
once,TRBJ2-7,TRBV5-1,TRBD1,TGCGCCAGCGACGCCGGGACAGGCGACGAGCAGTACTTC,CASDAGTGDEQYF
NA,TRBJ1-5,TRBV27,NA,TGTGCCAGCAGTTTATTAAGGACAGGCAATCAGCCCCAGCATTTT,CASSLLRTGNQPQHF
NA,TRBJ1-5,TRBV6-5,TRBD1,TGTGCCAGCAGTTCCAAAACAGGGGTATCAAATCAGCCCCAGCATTTT,CASSSKTGVSNQPQHF
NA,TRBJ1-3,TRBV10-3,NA,TGTGCCATCAGTGATCTCAGGGCCTCTGGAAACACCATATATTTT,CAISDLRASGNTIYF
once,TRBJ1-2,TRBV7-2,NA,TGTGCCAGCAGCCACGGGGGGCAAAGGAGCTATGGCTACACCTTC,CASSHGGQRSYGYTF
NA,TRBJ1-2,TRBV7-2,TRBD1,TGTGCCAGCAGCTTAATGAGACAGGGGGCTTCTTTGGATGGCTACACCTTC,CASSLMRQGASLDGYTF
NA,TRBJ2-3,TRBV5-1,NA,TGCGCCAGCAGCATCTACAGGGCCACTAGCACAGATACGCAGTATTTT,CASSIYRATSTDTQYF
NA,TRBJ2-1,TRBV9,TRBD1,TGTGCCAGCAGCGGACAGGGACCCTACAATGAGCAGTTCTTC,CASSGQGPYNEQFF